This T cell receptor (beta chain) was captured in a study of tumor-infiltrating lymphocytes in oesophageal squamous cell carcinoma (dated by TCRdb to the mid-2010s). 9 amino acids form the CDR3, both terminal residues included. The germline V gene gives CDR1 as MRHNA and CDR2 as SNTAGT. A word on this clonotype: The specificity of this receptor is unknown. This CDR3 fails to terminate in the conserved phenylalanine or tryptophan, so it likely reflects a read error. The DNA is omitted, as the CDR3 cannot be located on it reliably, and the CDR3 follows TCRdb's listing.

Libraries were made using PCR. TCRdb records Illumina HiSeq 2000 as the sequencer. TCRdb's own reprocessing of the public reads used fastp at Q25 and MiXCR and kept productive beta chains. Every entry covers one CDR3 protein and lists the most common genes and DNA from its rows. Here the sample has almost 20,000 distinct CDR3 sequences; 39% occur a single time. Together, the top ten hold approximately 20% of the sample. The sequence links TRBV6-4 to TRBJ2-1. This TCR was sampled from a male donor with esophageal squamous cell carcinoma. Sample: esophageal tumor tissue. CDR3 protein: CASSDYQGS.